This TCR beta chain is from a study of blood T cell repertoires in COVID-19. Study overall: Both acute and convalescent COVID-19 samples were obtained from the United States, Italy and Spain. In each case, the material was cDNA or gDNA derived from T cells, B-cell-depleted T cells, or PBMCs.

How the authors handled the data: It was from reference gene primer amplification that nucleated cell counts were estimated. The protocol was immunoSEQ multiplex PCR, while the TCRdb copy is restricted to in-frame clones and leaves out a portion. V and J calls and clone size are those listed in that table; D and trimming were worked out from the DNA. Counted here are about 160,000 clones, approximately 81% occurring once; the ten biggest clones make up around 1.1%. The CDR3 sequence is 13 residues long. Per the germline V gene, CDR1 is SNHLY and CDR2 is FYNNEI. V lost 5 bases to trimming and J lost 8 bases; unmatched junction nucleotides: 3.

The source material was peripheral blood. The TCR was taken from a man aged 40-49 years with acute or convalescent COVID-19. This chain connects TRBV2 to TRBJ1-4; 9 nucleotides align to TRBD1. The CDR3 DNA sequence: TGTGCCAGCAGTCGGGACAGGGACGAAAAACTGTTTTTT. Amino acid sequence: CASSRDRDEKLFF.